This T cell receptor beta chain is from a study of blood T cell repertoires in COVID-19. Study summary: Acute-phase and convalescent COVID-19 samples originated in the United States, Italy and Spain. Sample material is recorded as cDNA or gDNA derived from T cells, B-cell-depleted T cells, or PBMCs.

Generated by immunoSEQ multiplex PCR, the TCRdb table keeps only in-frame clones and is missing some. The sample lists nearly 95,000 clones, almost 90% occurring once. The origin of this receptor is a human donor with active COVID-19. The donor label of this sample is uncertain. Input material: peripheral blood.

As DNA, the CDR3 is TGTGCCAGCAGCGTAGATATCCCGGGACAGGGGGCGCTCGGAAACACCATATATTTT. It is translated as CASSVDIPGQGALGNTIYF. The genes are TRBV9 and TRBJ1-3, with 12 bases aligning to TRBD1. Germline V gives CDR1 SGDLS, CDR2 YYNGEE. Trimming cost V 0 bases and J 4 bases; bases outside gene matches: 11. This CDR3 comprises 19 residues.